These T cell receptor beta chains were read from a single sample in a study of T cells in Graves' hyperthyroidism and ophthalmopathy. TCRdb itself ran the multiplex PCR reads through MiXCR, one entry per CDR3 protein. The repertoire includes over 550,000 distinct CDR3 sequences, roughly a sixth of them detected once, and 15% to 20% sits in the top ten. The sample was blood. The origin of the receptors is a young woman with Graves' hyperthyroidism. Both conserved end residues are trimmed from each CDR3. D genes are given only for firm matches. For some rows the clone size is stated as once, few or many, or as a class when expanded; others skip it.

V gene | clone size | D gene | CDR3 length | CDR3 protein
TRBV5-1 | - | TRBD2 | 13 | ASSLAGGAMETQY
TRBV15 | - | - | 13 | ATSREVATNTEAF
TRBV7-9 | many | TRBD2 | 17 | ASSLPGLAGSSSYNEQF
TRBV28 | many | - | 12 | ASSFLESTYEQY
TRBV9 | - | TRBD2 | 14 | ASSITGTSGVETQY
TRBV2 | many | - | 9 | ASSAAYGYT
TRBV11-3 | - | - | 11 | ASTPPELNIQY
TRBV29-1 | - | TRBD2 | 15 | SVAGLIAGPSYNEQF
TRBV2 | many | - | 12 | ASSARDGYEKLF
TRBV3-1 | few | TRBD1 | 15 | ASSQGTGGYSNQPQH
TRBV5-1 | many | - | 13 | ASSLGGTSYNEQF
TRBV28 | - | - | 10 | ASHSGANVLT
TRBV7-2 | - | TRBD1 | 16 | ASSFVGTAWPSGNTIY
TRBV20-1 | - | TRBD2 | 12 | SARGPGRAVEQF
TRBV24-1 | many | - | 12 | ATSDPRVGTEAF
TRBV6-2/TRBV6-3 | - | - | 12 | ASSYVGQEYGYT
TRBV20-1 | few | TRBD2 | 16 | SARLVGPSGRSYNEQF
TRBV6-1 | many | TRBD1 | 13 | ASRKGRQGMTEAF
TRBV12-3/TRBV12-4 | many | - | 11 | ASSPYRDVEQY
TRBV5-1 | few | TRBD1 | 13 | ASSMARQGGGELF
TRBV2 | - | - | 10 | ASSGRSYEQY
TRBV11-3 | many | - | 13 | ASSLEPTGTAGYT
TRBV5-1 | many | - | 11 | ASGSQNTGELF